This T cell receptor (beta chain) was found in a study of cytomegalovirus exposure and HLA in healthy donors. Primers included in the PCR were 60 Vbeta and 13 Jbeta primers. The protocol was immunoSEQ multiplex PCR, while the TCRdb copy is restricted to in-frame clones and leaves out a portion. Found here are under 200,000 clones, about 12% of them singletons; the top ten hold over 6.5%. Study outcomes and limitations: By HLA locus, TCR association rates varied in a later analysis, with DRB1 showing the most and HLA-C the fewest.

This clone turned up a few times. No antigen is known for it. The TCR comes from a man aged 45-65 years in good health and CMV-seropositive. Sequenced input: PBMCs.

CDR3 region: CASSLRGTVYEQYF. Written as DNA, the CDR3 is TGTGCCAGCAGCTTGAGGGGAACCGTCTACGAGCAGTACTTC. The chain carries TRBV5-6 and TRBJ2-7, with D maybe TRBD1 (5 bases). This CDR3 has 14 residues. The germline V gene has CDR1 SGHDT and CDR2 YYEEEE. The ends were cut back, 1 base at V and 3 bases at J, with 11 bases in the middle.